This is a list of T cell receptor beta chains from one sample in a study of T cell responses to AZD1222 COVID-19 vaccine. The repertoire was sequenced with immunoSEQ multiplex PCR; TCRdb's copy has only in-frame clones and lacks some. The sample lists about 190,000 clones; approximately 94% were seen once. The starting material was peripheral blood, obtained 28 days after the second dose of the MenACWY control vaccine. These receptors were collected from an adult who received the MenACWY meningococcal vaccine as a control. Each CDR3 is given with its conserved first and last residue. The order of the fields is CDR3 protein, CDR3 DNA, V gene, J gene, D gene, CDR3 length, clone size. The D gene is left open where the match is weak. A row's size may be missing; if present it is once, few, many or a size class.

CASRTMGEEQFF	TGTGCCAGCAGGACGATGGGGGAAGAGCAGTTCTTC	TRBV12-3/TRBV12-4	TRBJ2-1	.	12	.
CASSLTRGVNYGYTF	TGTGCCAGCAGTTTAACTCGGGGGGTCAACTATGGCTACACCTTC	TRBV28	TRBJ1-2	.	15	.
CASSWGGRDTEAFF	TGTGCCAGCAGTTGGGGGGGCAGGGACACTGAAGCTTTCTTT	TRBV27	TRBJ1-1	.	14	.
CASSGTSGRSSYEQYF	TGTGCCAGCAGCGGTACTAGCGGGAGATCCTCCTACGAGCAGTACTTC	TRBV7-9	TRBJ2-7	TRBD2	16	.
CASSRLGIRGEQYF	TGTGCCAGCAGTAGGCTAGGGATAAGGGGCGAGCAGTACTTC	TRBV6-5	TRBJ2-7	.	14	.
CASSQDSRGGPGSSEEQYF	TGCGCCAGCAGCCAAGACAGCAGGGGGGGACCCGGTAGTTCGGAAGAGCAGTACTTC	TRBV4-3	TRBJ2-7	.	19	.
CATSPGWTYQPQHF	TGTGCCACCAGCCCCGGTTGGACTTATCAGCCCCAGCATTTT	TRBV24-1	TRBJ1-5	.	14	.
CASALTNYGYTF	TGTGCCAGCGCCCTCACTAACTATGGCTACACCTTC	TRBV7-8	TRBJ1-2	.	12	.
CASSSEGDYGYTF	TGTGCCAGCAGTTCCGAAGGGGACTATGGCTACACCTTC	TRBV6-2/TRBV6-3	TRBJ1-2	.	13	.
CASSPRIGTSGNSNEQFF	TGTGCCAGCAGTCCTCGAATTGGGACTAGCGGGAATTCGAATGAGCAGTTCTTC	TRBV25-1	TRBJ2-1	TRBD2	18	.
CASSPEKDYGYTF	TGTGCCAGCTCACCGGAGAAGGACTATGGCTACACCTTC	TRBV18	TRBJ1-2	.	13	.
CASSSGLAWGTQYF	TGTGCCAGCAGCTCAGGACTAGCTTGGGGGACCCAGTACTTC	TRBV7-2	TRBJ2-5	TRBD2	14	.
CASSTPTGDHQPQHF	TGTGCCAGTAGTACTCCCACAGGGGATCATCAGCCCCAGCATTTT	TRBV19	TRBJ1-5	TRBD1	15	.
CSAPDPTEAFF	TGCAGTGCCCCGGACCCCACTGAAGCTTTCTTT	TRBV20-1	TRBJ1-1	.	11	.
CASSEGEVRAGELFF	TGTGCCAGCAGTGAAGGGGAGGTGAGGGCCGGGGAGCTGTTTTTT	TRBV2	TRBJ2-2	.	15	.
CASSSKGQGLPELFF	TGTGCCAGCAGCTCGAAGGGACAGGGGTTGCCGGAACTGTTTTTT	TRBV7-9	TRBJ1-4	TRBD1	15	.
CASSQVGSTEAFF	TGTGCCAGCAGCCAGGTAGGGAGCACTGAAGCTTTCTTT	TRBV3-1/TRBV3-2	TRBJ1-1	.	13	.
CASSLVAGNEQFF	TGTGCCAGCAGCTTAGTAGCCGGCAATGAGCAGTTCTTC	TRBV7-9	TRBJ2-1	.	13	.
CAIAALPTEAFF	TGTGCCATCGCCGCCCTGCCCACTGAAGCTTTCTTT	TRBV10-3	TRBJ1-1	.	12	.
CASSLWPTGNTIYF	TGTGCCAGCAGCTTGTGGCCAACTGGAAACACCATATATTTT	TRBV5-4	TRBJ1-3	.	14	.
CAGEGTDTEAFF	TGTGCGGGGGAGGGGACGGACACTGAAGCTTTCTTT	TRBV18	TRBJ1-1	.	12	.
CASLFPGQKSYGYTF	TGTGCCTCCTTATTTCCCGGACAGAAAAGCTATGGCTACACCTTC	TRBV30	TRBJ1-2	.	15	.
CASSLVRHADLGNTIYF	TGTGCCAGCAGCTTAGTCCGCCATGCAGATCTTGGAAACACCATATATTTT	TRBV7-9	TRBJ1-3	.	17	.
CASQGQRNTEAFF	TGTGCCAGCCAAGGTCAACGTAACACTGAAGCTTTCTTT	TRBV19	TRBJ1-1	.	13	.
CASSKPMWQGHDMWTEAFF	TGTGCCAGCAGTAAACCCATGTGGCAGGGGCACGATATGTGGACTGAAGCTTTCTTT	TRBV28	TRBJ1-1	.	19	once
CASSQAGEQETQYF	TGTGCCAGCAGCCAAGCAGGGGAACAAGAGACCCAGTACTTC	TRBV4-2	TRBJ2-5	.	14	.
CASSMDRRTEAFF	TGTGCCAGCTCAATGGACAGGAGGACTGAAGCTTTCTTT	TRBV18	TRBJ1-1	TRBD1	13	.
CASSRKREKAETQYF	TGTGCCAGCAGCAGGAAGCGGGAGAAAGCGGAGACCCAGTACTTC	TRBV7-8	TRBJ2-5	TRBD2	15	.